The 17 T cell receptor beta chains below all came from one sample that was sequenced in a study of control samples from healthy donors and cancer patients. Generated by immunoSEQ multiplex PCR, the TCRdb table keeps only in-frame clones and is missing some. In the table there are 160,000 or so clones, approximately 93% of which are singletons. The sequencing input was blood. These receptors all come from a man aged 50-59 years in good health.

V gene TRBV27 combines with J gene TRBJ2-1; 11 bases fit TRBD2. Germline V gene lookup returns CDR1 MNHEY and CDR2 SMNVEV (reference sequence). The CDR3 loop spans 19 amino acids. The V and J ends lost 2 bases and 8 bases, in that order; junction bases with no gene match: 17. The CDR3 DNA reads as TGTGCCAGCAGTTTAGTTCCCCCTTTTAGCGGGAGGGCCCTCGATGAGCAGTTCTTC. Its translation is CASSLVPPFSGRALDEQFF.

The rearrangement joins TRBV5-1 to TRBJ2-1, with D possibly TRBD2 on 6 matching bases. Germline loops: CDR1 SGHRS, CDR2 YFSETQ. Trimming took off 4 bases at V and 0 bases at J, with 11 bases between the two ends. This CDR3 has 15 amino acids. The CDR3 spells CASSQAGSSYNEQFF. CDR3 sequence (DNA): TGCGCCAGCAGCCAAGCGGGTAGCTCCTACAATGAGCAGTTCTTC.

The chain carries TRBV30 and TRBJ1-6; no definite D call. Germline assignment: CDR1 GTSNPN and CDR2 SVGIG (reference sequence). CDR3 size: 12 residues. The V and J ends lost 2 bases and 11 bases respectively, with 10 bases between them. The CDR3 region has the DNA TGTGCCTGGAGTCCCTCCCAAACACCCCTCCACTTT. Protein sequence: CAWSPSQTPLHF.

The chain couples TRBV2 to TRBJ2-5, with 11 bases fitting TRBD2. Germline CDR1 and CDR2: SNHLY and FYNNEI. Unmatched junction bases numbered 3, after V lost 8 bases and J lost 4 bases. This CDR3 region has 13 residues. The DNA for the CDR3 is TGTGCCAGCCATAGCGGGAGGGCAGAGACCCAGTACTTC. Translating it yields CASHSGRAETQYF.

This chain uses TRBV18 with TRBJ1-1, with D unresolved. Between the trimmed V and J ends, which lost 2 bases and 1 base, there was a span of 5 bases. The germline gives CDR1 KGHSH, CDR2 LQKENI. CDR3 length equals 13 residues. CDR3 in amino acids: CASSPDWNTEAFF. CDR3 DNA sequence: TGTGCCAGCTCACCAGATTGGAACACTGAAGCTTTCTTT.

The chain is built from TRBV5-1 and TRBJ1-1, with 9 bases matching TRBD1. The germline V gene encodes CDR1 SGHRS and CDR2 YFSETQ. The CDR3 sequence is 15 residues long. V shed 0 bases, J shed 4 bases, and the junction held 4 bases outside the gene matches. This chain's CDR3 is CASSLADRGTTEAFF. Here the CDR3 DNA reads TGCGCCAGCAGCTTGGCCGACAGGGGGACCACTGAAGCTTTCTTT.

CDR3 loop: CASSLASGRARETQYF. The CDR3 region has the DNA TGTGCCAGCAGCTTGGCTAGTGGGAGGGCTCGGGAGACCCAGTACTTC. This chain uses TRBV5-4 with TRBJ2-5; 7 bases map to TRBD2. Losses at the gene ends were 0 bases for V and 5 bases for J; bases not matched to a gene: 10. The CDR3 covers 16 residues. CDR1 is SGHNT, CDR2 YYREEE, per germline (reference sequence).

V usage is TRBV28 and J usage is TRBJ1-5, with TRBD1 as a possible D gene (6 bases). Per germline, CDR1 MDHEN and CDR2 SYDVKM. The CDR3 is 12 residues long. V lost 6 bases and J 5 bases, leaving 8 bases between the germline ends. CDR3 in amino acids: CASSPGDQPQHF. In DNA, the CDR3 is TGTGCCAGCAGCCCAGGGGATCAGCCCCAGCATTTT.

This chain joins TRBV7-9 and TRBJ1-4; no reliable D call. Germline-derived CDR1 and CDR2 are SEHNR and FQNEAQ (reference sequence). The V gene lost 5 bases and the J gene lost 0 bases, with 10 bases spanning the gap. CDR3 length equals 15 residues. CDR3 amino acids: CASSIFRTTNEKLFF. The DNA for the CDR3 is TGTGCCAGCAGCATTTTCAGGACAACTAATGAAAAACTGTTTTTT.

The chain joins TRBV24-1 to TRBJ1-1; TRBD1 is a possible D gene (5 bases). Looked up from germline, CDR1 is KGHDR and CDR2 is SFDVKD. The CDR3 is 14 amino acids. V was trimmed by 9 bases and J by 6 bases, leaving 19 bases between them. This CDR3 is CATSPGQGGAEAFF. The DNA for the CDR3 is TGTGCCACCTCCCCTGGGCAGGGCGGTGCTGAAGCTTTCTTT.

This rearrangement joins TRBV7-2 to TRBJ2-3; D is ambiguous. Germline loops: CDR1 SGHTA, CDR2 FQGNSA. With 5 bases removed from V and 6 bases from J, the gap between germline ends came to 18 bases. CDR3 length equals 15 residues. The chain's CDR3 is CASSPDGHLGDTQYF. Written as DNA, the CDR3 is TGTGCCAGCAGCCCCGACGGGCACCTTGGGGATACGCAGTATTTT.

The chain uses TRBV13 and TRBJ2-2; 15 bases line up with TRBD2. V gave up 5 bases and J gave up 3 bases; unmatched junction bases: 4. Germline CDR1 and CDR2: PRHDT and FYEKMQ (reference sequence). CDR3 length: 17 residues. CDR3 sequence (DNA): TGTGCCAGCAGCCGGACTAGCGGGAGGGCCGACACCGGGGAGCTGTTTTTT. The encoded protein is CASSRTSGRADTGELFF. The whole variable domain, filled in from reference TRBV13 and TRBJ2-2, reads AAGVIQSPRHLIKEKRETATLKCYPIPRHDTVYWYQQGPGQDPQFLISFYEKMQSDKGSIPDRFSAQQFSDYHSELNMSSLELGDSALYFCASSRTSGRADTGELFFGEGSRLTVL.

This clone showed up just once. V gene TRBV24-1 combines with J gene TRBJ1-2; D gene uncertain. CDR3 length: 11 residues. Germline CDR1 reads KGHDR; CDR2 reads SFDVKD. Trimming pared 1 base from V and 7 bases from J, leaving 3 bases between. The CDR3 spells CATSDFLGYTF. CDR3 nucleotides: TGTGCCACCAGTGATTTTCTTGGCTACACCTTC.

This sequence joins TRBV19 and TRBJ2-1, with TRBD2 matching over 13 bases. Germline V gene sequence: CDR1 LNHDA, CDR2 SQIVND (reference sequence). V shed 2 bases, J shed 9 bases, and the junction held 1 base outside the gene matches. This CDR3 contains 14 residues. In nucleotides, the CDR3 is TGTGCCAGTAGTATAACTAGCGGGAGGGCTGAGCAGTTCTTC. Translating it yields CASSITSGRAEQFF.

The CDR3 sequence: CASSFVQAGTGELFF. The CDR3, as DNA: TGTGCCAGCAGTTTCGTACAGGCAGGAACCGGGGAGCTGTTTTTT. V usage is TRBV28 and J usage is TRBJ2-2; a possible D gene is TRBD1 (5 bases). This CDR3 region has 15 residues. Trimming removed 3 bases at V and 5 bases at J, with 13 bases between. Germline-derived CDR1 and CDR2 are MDHEN and SYDVKM.

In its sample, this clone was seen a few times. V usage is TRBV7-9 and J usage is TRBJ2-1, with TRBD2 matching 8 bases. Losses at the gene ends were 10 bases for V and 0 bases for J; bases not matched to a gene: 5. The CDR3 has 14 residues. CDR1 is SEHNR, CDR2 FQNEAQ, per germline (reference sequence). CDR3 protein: CATPGGSSYNEQFF. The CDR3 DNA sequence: TGTGCCACGCCGGGGGGGAGCTCCTACAATGAGCAGTTCTTC. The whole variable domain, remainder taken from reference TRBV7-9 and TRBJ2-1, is DTGVSQNPRHKITKRGQNVTFRCDPISEHNRLYWYRQTLGQGPEFLTYFQNEAQLEKSRLLSDRFSAERPKGSFSTLEIQRTEQGDSAMYLCATPGGSSYNEQFFGPGTRLTVL.

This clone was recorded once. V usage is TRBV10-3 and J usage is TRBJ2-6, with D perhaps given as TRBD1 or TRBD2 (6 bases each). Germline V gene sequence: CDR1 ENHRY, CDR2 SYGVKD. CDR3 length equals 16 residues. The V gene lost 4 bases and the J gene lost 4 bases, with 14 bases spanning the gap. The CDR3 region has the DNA TGTGCCATCAGTGTTCGTGGGGGGCCGGGGGCCAACGTCCTGACTTTC. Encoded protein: CAISVRGGPGANVLTF.